A single sample gave rise to the 18 T cell receptor beta chains below, sequenced in a study of blood T cell repertoires in COVID-19. The repertoire was sequenced with immunoSEQ multiplex PCR; TCRdb's copy has only in-frame clones and lacks some. The data contain hundreds of thousands of clones, 87% of them seen just once; the ten biggest clones take up around 1.8%. The sequenced sample consisted of PBMCs or T cells enriched from blood (not recorded which). These receptors all come from a young woman with acute COVID-19.

This chain joins TRBV14 and TRBJ2-7; no clear D. V lost 1 base, J lost 1 base, and 14 bases lay in between. Germline lookup yields CDR1 SGHDN and CDR2 FVKESK. CDR3 length: 16 amino acids. In nucleotides, the CDR3 is TGTGCCAGCAGCCAAGCCCAGGAAGTAAGATCCTACGAGCAGTACTTC. Translation: CASSQAQEVRSYEQYF.

J is TRBJ2-2 and V is TRBV7-2, with TRBD2 matching over 9 bases. Germline CDR1 and CDR2: SGHTA and FQGNSA. J gave up 1 base and V 5 bases, and 5 bases lay outside the gene matches. This CDR3 has 16 amino acids. CDR3 nucleotides: TGTGCCAGCAGCCGTAGCGGGAGCGGGAACACCGGGGAGCTGTTTTTT. Translated, it gives CASSRSGSGNTGELFF.

This clone came up once. The chain links TRBV11-2 to TRBJ2-7; TRBD2 aligns across 10 bases. This CDR3 spans 18 amino acids. Germline V gene data show CDR1 as SGHAT and CDR2 as FQNNGV. V lost 2 bases and J lost 1; bases outside the gene matches: 11. CDR3 loop: CASSLNSWTSGLSYEQYF. CDR3 nucleotides: TGTGCCAGCAGCTTAAATTCGTGGACTAGCGGCTTATCCTACGAGCAGTACTTC.

The V and J genes are TRBV18 and TRBJ2-1; 16 bases fit TRBD2. Germline V CDR1 and CDR2: KGHSH, LQKENI. J lost 7 bases, V lost 0 bases, and 0 bases had no gene match. The CDR3 loop spans 16 amino acids. The CDR3, as DNA: TGTGCCAGCTCACCACCGGGACTAGCGGGGGGGAATGAGCAGTTCTTC. The encoded protein is CASSPPGLAGGNEQFF.

The CDR3 DNA follows: TGTGCCTTGACAGGGCTATATGGAAACACCATATATTTT. Translated: CALTGLYGNTIYF. V is TRBV30 and J is TRBJ1-3, with 7 nucleotides matching TRBD1. This CDR3 is built from 13 residues. CDR1 is GTSNPN and CDR2 is SVGIG in the germline V gene (reference sequence). The V and J ends lost 7 bases and 3 bases, in that order; junction bases with no gene match: 6. Combining the CDR3 with reference TRBV30 and TRBJ1-3 gives the whole variable domain SQTIHQWPATLVQPVGSPLSLECTVEGTSNPNLYWYRQAAGRGLQLLFYSVGIGQISSEVPQNLSASRPQDRQFILSSKKLLLSDSGFYLCALTGLYGNTIYFGEGSWLTVV.

The chain has TRBV6-4 and TRBJ2-1, with 9 bases lining up with TRBD2. The CDR3 is 15 amino acids. V lost 5 bases and J lost 3; bases outside the gene matches: 5. In germline, CDR1 is MRHNA, CDR2 SNTAGT. Written as DNA, the CDR3 is TGTGCCAGCAGTTCCGGGACTAGCAGCTACAATGAGCAGTTCTTC. It encodes CASSSGTSSYNEQFF.

The rearrangement links TRBV10-1 to TRBJ2-5, with D maybe TRBD2 (5 bases). Between the trimmed V and J ends, which lost 0 bases and 0 bases, there was a span of 8 bases. The CDR3 totals 15 residues. Germline CDR1 reads WNHNN; CDR2 reads SYGVQD (reference sequence). CDR3 coding DNA: TGCGCCAGCAGTGAGTCGAGAGGGTACCAAGAGACCCAGTACTTC. Translation: CASSESRGYQETQYF.

This clone was picked up one time. V and J are TRBV6-5 and TRBJ2-5; 7 positions agree with TRBD2. Germline loops: CDR1 MNHEY, CDR2 SVGAGI. J lost 5 bases, V lost 0 bases, and 9 bases had no gene match. This CDR3 is 16 amino acids long. CDR3 region: CASSYSNAGLGETQYF. DNA for the CDR3: TGTGCCAGCAGTTACTCGAATGCCGGACTAGGGGAGACCCAGTACTTC.

The chain combines TRBV28 with TRBJ2-3; D remains ambiguous. V lost 6 bases to trimming and J lost 1 base, with 5 bases between them. Looked up from germline, CDR1 is MDHEN and CDR2 is SYDVKM. The CDR3 is 12 amino acids. The CDR3 reads CASRAGTDTQYF. CDR3 in DNA: TGTGCCAGCAGGGCCGGCACAGATACGCAGTATTTT.

The J gene is TRBJ1-1, the V gene TRBV5-6; 9 nucleotides agree with TRBD1. The ends lost 3 bases at V and 0 bases at J; junction bases unmatched: 12. Germline-derived CDR1 and CDR2 are SGHDT and YYEEEE. There are 18 residues in the CDR3. CDR3 bases: TGTGCCAGCAGCTCGATTAACAGGGGGCTTATGGTGAACACTGAAGCTTTCTTT. As protein: CASSSINRGLMVNTEAFF.

V and J are TRBV9 and TRBJ2-1; D ambiguous. The ends were cut back, 4 bases at V and 8 bases at J, with 10 bases in the middle. CDR3 length: 12 residues. The germline CDR1 and CDR2 sequences are SGDLS and YYNGEE. CDR3 nucleotides: TGTGCCAGCAGCCGGAGAGACTATGAGCAGTTCTTC. Its protein is CASSRRDYEQFF.

The chain is built from TRBV2 and TRBJ2-3, with TRBD2 matching over 10 bases. Germline V gene lookup returns CDR1 SNHLY and CDR2 FYNNEI. The junction had 8 bases not matched to a gene; V was cut back by 6 bases and J by 8 bases. The CDR3 covers 14 residues. The CDR3 spells CASRLGLASSTQYF. CDR3 DNA sequence: TGTGCCAGCAGGCTGGGACTAGCGTCGTCTACGCAGTATTTT.

The chain has TRBV7-6 and TRBJ2-3; tentatively, D is TRBD2 (6 bases). The V and J ends lost 3 bases and 6 bases respectively, with 13 bases between them. The CDR3 covers 14 residues. Germline V gene lookup returns CDR1 SGHVS and CDR2 FNYEAQ. This chain's CDR3 is CASSLEGALDTQYF. CDR3 nucleotides: TGTGCCAGCAGCTTGGAGGGAGCTTTGGATACGCAGTATTTT.

The V and J genes are TRBV11-2 and TRBJ2-1; TRBD2 matches at 8 bases. Trimming cost V 1 base and J 3 bases; bases outside gene matches: 5. This CDR3 has 16 residues. Germline V gives CDR1 SGHAT, CDR2 FQNNGV. The CDR3 spells CASSLAGLGSYNEQFF. DNA of the CDR3: TGTGCCAGCAGCTTAGCGGGACTAGGAAGCTACAATGAGCAGTTCTTC.

As to this clone: This sample also contains other DNA sequences that code for the same CDR3. This chain uses TRBV9 with TRBJ2-5, with 8 bases fitting TRBD1. Germline lookup yields CDR1 SGDLS and CDR2 YYNGEE. After removal of 0 bases from V and 2 bases from J, the junction contained 3 bases not matched to a gene. The CDR3 has 15 amino acids. CDR3 coding DNA: TGTGCCAGCAGCGTAGGGACAGGGAGGCAAGAGACCCAGTACTTC. Translated: CASSVGTGRQETQYF.

This chain joins TRBV18 and TRBJ2-1; 10 bases line up with TRBD1. The CDR3 sequence is 14 residues long. V lost 5 bases to trimming and J lost 7 bases; unmatched junction nucleotides: 5. Looked up from germline, CDR1 is KGHSH and CDR2 is LQKENI. CDR3 nucleotide sequence: TGTGCCAGCTCAGGACAGGGGGGCCCTAATGAGCAGTTCTTC. As protein: CASSGQGGPNEQFF.

The chain links TRBV2 to TRBJ1-5, with D perhaps TRBD1 (6 bases). Germline CDR1 reads SNHLY; CDR2 reads FYNNEI. V shed 4 bases and J shed 7 bases, with 17 bases lying between them. This CDR3 is 15 amino acids long. CDR3 coding DNA: TGTGCCAGCAGTGGAGAACAGGGAGTGAGGCAGCCCCAGCATTTT. Translated: CASSGEQGVRQPQHF.

This chain links TRBV5-6 with TRBJ2-2; the match to TRBD1 covers 8 bases. The germline CDR1 and CDR2 sequences are SGHDT and YYEEEE. CDR3 length: 17 residues. J was trimmed by 3 bases and V by 1 base; bases with no gene match: 8. DNA of the CDR3: TGTGCCAGCAGCTTGAGGCAGGGGGCTATCTACACCGGGGAGCTGTTTTTT. This translates into CASSLRQGAIYTGELFF.